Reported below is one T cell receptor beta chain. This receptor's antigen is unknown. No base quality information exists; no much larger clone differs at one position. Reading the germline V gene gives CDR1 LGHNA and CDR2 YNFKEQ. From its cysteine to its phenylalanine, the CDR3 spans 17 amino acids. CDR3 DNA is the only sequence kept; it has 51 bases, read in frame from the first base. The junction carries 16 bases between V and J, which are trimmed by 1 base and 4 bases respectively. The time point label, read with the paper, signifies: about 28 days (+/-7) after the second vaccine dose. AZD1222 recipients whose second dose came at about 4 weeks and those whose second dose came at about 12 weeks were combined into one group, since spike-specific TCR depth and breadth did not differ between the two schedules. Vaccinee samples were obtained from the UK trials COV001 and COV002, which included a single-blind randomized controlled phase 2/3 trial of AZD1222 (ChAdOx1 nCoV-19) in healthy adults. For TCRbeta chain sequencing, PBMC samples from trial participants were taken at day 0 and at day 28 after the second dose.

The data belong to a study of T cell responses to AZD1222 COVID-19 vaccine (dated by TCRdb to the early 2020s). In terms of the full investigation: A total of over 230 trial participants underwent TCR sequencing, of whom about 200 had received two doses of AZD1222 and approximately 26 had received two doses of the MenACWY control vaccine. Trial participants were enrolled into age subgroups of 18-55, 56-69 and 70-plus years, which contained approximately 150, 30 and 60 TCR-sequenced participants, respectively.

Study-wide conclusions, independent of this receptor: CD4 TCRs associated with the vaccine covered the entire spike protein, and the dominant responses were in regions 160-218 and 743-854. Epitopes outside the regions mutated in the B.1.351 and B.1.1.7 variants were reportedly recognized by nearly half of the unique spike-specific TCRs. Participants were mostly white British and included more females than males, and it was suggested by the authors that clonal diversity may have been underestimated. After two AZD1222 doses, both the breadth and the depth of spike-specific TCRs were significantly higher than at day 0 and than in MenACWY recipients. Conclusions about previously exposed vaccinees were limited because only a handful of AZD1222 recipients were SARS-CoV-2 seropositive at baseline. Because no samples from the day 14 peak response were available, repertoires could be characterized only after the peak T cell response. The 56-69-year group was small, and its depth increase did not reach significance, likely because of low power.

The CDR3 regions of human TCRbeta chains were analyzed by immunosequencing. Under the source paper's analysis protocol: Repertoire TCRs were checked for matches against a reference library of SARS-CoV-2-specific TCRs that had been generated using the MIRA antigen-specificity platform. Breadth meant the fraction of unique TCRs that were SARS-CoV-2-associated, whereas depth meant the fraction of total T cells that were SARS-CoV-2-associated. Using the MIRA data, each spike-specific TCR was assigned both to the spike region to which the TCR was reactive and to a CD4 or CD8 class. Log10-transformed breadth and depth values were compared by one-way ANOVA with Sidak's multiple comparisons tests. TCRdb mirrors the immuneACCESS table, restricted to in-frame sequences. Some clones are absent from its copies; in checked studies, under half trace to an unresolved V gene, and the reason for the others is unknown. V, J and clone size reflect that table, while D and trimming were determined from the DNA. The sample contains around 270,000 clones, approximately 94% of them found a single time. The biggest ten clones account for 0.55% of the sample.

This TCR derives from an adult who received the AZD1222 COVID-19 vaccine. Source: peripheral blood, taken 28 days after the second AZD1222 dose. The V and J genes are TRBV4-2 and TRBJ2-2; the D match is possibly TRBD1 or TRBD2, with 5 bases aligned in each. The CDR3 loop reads CASSQVPITGTTGELFF. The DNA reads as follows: TGTGCCAGCAGCCAAGTGCCGATAACGGGGACCACCGGGGAGCTGTTTTTT.